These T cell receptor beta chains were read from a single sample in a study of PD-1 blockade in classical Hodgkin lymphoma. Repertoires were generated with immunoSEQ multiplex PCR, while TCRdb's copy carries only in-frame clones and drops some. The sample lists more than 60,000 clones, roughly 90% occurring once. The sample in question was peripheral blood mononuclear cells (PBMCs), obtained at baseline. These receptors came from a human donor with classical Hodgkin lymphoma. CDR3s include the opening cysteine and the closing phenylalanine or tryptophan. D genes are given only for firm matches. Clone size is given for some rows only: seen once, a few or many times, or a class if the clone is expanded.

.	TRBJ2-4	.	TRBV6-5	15	TGTGCCAGCTGGCCTAGCGTAAAAACTAAAAACATTCAGTACTTC	CASWPSVKTKNIQYF
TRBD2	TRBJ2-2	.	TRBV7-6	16	TGTGCCAGCAGCTTAGAACTAGCGGGAATGGCCGGGGAGCTGTTTTTT	CASSLELAGMAGELFF
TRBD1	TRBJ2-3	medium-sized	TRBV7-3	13	TGTGCCAGCATCCATCGCCCCGGGACAGGGTGGTATTTT	CASIHRPGTGWYF
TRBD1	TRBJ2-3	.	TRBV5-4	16	TGTGCCAGCAGCTTTCCAAATGACAGGGGCACAGATACGCAGTATTTT	CASSFPNDRGTDTQYF
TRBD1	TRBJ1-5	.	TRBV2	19	TGTGCCAGCAGTGTCCCGGGACAGGGGGCGAAGTATAGCAATCAGCCCCAGCATTTT	CASSVPGQGAKYSNQPQHF
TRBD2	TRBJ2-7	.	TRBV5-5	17	TGTGCCAGCAGCCGAACGGGGACTAGCGGCAGCAATTACGAGCAGTACTTC	CASSRTGTSGSNYEQYF
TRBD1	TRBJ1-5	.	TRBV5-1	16	TGCGCCAGCAGCGTGGGTGGGACAGGGGGAAATCAGCCCCAGCATTTT	CASSVGGTGGNQPQHF
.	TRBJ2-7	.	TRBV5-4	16	TGTGCCAGCAGCTTTGGGGCCTCCTCGCTTTCCTACGAGCAGTACTTC	CASSFGASSLSYEQYF
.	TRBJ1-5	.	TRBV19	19	TGTGCCAGTAGTATTGGTCAGGGAGGTGAGGCTTATAGCAATCAGCCCCAGCATTTT	CASSIGQGGEAYSNQPQHF
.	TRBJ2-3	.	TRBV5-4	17	TGTGCCAGCAGCCCGCCCCAAGGGGGGGTTAAGTTAGATACGCAGTATTTT	CASSPPQGGVKLDTQYF
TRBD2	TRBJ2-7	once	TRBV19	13	TGTGCCAGTAGCGGCACTAGCGGGTACGAGCAGTACTTC	CASSGTSGYEQYF
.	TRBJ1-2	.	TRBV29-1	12	TGCAGCGTCGTGGGGATTCGGTATGGCTACACCTTC	CSVVGIRYGYTF
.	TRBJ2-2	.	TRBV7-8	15	TGTGCCAGCAGCTTAGAGGCCAGCAACACCGGGGAGCTGTTTTTT	CASSLEASNTGELFF
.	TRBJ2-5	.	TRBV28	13	TGTGCCAGCACCCTAAAGAAGCGAGAGACCCAGTACTTC	CASTLKKRETQYF
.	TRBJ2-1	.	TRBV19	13	TGTGCCAGTAGTATACAGGGGTACAATGAGCAGTTCTTC	CASSIQGYNEQFF
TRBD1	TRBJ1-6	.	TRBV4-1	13	TGCGCCAGCAGCCAGGACAGGGCCTCACCCCTCCACTTT	CASSQDRASPLHF
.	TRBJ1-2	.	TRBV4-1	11	TGCGCCAGCAGCCAGGGCTACGGCTACACCTTC	CASSQGYGYTF
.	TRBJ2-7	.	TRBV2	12	TGTGCCAGCAGTGACCCGGGGGACGAGCAGTACTTC	CASSDPGDEQYF
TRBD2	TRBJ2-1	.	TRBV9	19	TGTGCCAGCAGCGTCAGCGGGAGACCCCCACCGGGCTCCTACAATGAGCAGTTCTTC	CASSVSGRPPPGSYNEQFF
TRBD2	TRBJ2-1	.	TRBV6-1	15	TGTGCCAGCAGTGAGGAGACTAGCGGGGTGTATGAGCAGTTCTTC	CASSEETSGVYEQFF
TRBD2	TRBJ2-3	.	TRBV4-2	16	TGTGCCAGCAGCCAAGTCGGGGGGATCGGCACAGATACGCAGTATTTT	CASSQVGGIGTDTQYF
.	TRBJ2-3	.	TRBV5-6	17	TGTGCCAGCAGCGGGGGGGCTTCGCGCCTCTTCACAGATACGCAGTATTTT	CASSGGASRLFTDTQYF
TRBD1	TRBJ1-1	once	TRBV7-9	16	TGTGCCAGCAGCCCCGTCCTGGACAGGGTGGGGACTGAAGCTTTCTTT	CASSPVLDRVGTEAFF
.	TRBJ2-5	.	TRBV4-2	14	TGTGCCAGCAGCCAAGATATGGTAGAAGAGACCCAGTACTTC	CASSQDMVEETQYF
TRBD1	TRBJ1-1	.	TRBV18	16	TGTGCCAGCTCAGTCGACAGGGGTTCTCGGAAAACTGAAGCTTTCTTT	CASSVDRGSRKTEAFF
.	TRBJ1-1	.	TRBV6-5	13	TGTGCCAGCAGCTCGGGACAGAACACTGAAGCTTTCTTT	CASSSGQNTEAFF
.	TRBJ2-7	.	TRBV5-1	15	TGCGCCAGCAGCTCCGCCCTGGGGTCGTTCTACGAGCAGTACTTC	CASSSALGSFYEQYF
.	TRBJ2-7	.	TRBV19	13	TGTGCCAGTAGTAAAGGGGGGTACTACGAGCAGTACTTC	CASSKGGYYEQYF
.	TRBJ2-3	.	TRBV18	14	TGTGCCAGCTCACCAGAGGGTAACACAGATACGCAGTATTTT	CASSPEGNTDTQYF
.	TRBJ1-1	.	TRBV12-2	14	TGTGCAAGTCGCTTTACTCACATATCGGCTGAAGCTTTCTTT	CASRFTHISAEAFF
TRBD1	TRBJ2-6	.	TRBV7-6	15	TGTGCCAGCAGCTCCGGACAGGGATGGGCCAACGTCCTGACTTTC	CASSSGQGWANVLTF
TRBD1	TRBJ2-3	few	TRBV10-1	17	TGCGCCAGCAGTGAACCCGGGACAGGCTCTAGCACAGATACGCAGTATTTT	CASSEPGTGSSTDTQYF
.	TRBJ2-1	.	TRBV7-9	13	TGTGCCAGCAGCGAATCCCGGGTTGCTGAGCAGTTCTTC	CASSESRVAEQFF
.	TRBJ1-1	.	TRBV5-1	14	TGCGCCAGCAGCTTGCTGGGCTTGAACACTGAAGCTTTCTTT	CASSLLGLNTEAFF
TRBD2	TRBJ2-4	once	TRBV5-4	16	TGTGCCAGCAGCATAAGGACTAGCGGAGGCAAAAACATTCAGTACTTC	CASSIRTSGGKNIQYF
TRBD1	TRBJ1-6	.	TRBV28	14	TGTGCCAGCAGTTTACTCACAGGGGGATCACCCCTCCACTTT	CASSLLTGGSPLHF
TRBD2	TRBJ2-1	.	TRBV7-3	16	TGTGCCAGCAGCTTAACCGGACTAGTTCTTTACAATGAGCAGTTCTTC	CASSLTGLVLYNEQFF
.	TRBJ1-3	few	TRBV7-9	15	TGTGCCAGCAGCTTGGGGTCTGGGACTGGAAACACCATATATTTT	CASSLGSGTGNTIYF
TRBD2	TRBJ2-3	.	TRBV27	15	TGTGCCAGCAGTCCTAGCGGGAGGGCCTCAGATACGCAGTATTTT	CASSPSGRASDTQYF